This paragraph reports one T cell receptor (beta chain). An equimolar mix of two oligonucleotides served as the beta constant-region primer for TRBC1 and TRBC2. The ligated cDNA underwent four PCR rounds using SP2 and nested alpha and beta constant-region primers. TCRdb reanalysed the UMI-ligation and nested PCR reads using MiXCR and keeps one entry per CDR3 protein. The data hold just over 80,000 distinct CDR3 sequences, with about 8.2% observed a single time. This sample is drawn from a study of naive and memory T cell subsets. Looked up from germline, CDR1 is SGHVS and CDR2 is FNYEAQ. CDR3 length: 18 residues. Losses at the gene ends were 2 bases for V and 0 bases for J; bases not matched to a gene: 2.

V and J are TRBV7-6 and TRBJ2-2, with 14 positions matching TRBD2. The specimen sequenced was naive CD8+ T cells from blood. The origin of this receptor is a human donor in good health. The CDR3 DNA reads as TGTGCCAGCAGCTTACGGACTAGCGGGAGGTCGAACACCGGGGAGCTGTTTTTT. Translation gives CASSLRTSGRSNTGELFF.